Below, 20 T cell receptor beta chains from the same sample are listed, as sequenced in a study of blood T cell repertoires in COVID-19. The table came from immunoSEQ multiplex PCR; TCRdb's copy has only in-frame clones and leaves some out. The sample records 55,000 to 90,000 clones, 75% to 90% being singletons. Input material: peripheral blood. The receptor source for this set is a woman older than 75 with active or convalescent COVID-19.

This sequence joins TRBV12-3 or TRBV12-4 and TRBJ1-4; D perhaps matches TRBD1 (6 bases). The CDR3 runs to 13 residues. V shed 5 bases and J shed 8 bases, with 12 bases lying between them. The CDR3 is CASSTGTSEKLFF. The CDR3, as DNA: TGTGCCAGCAGTACAGGGACGAGCGAAAAACTGTTTTTT.

The CDR3 is CASSPYLAGLNEKLFF. DNA for the CDR3: TGTGCCAGCAGTCCCTACTTGGCGGGCCTTAATGAAAAACTGTTTTTT. This chain uses TRBV28 with TRBJ1-4; D call uncertain. CDR3 length equals 16 residues. CDR1 and CDR2 (germline): MDHEN, SYDVKM. Trimming removed 5 bases at V and 4 bases at J, with 17 bases between.

The chain carries TRBV3-1 (or the pseudogene TRBV3-2) and TRBJ2-7; 8 nucleotides agree with TRBD2. V shed 4 bases, J shed 5 bases, and the junction held 4 bases outside the gene matches. This CDR3 is 13 amino acids long. In germline, CDR1 is LGHDT, CDR2 YNNKEL (reference sequence). The CDR3 loop is CASSPVAGNEQYF. The CDR3, as DNA: TGTGCCAGCAGCCCAGTAGCGGGGAACGAGCAGTACTTC.

The V call is TRBV4-3, the J call TRBJ2-7, with a weak D call TRBD1 (6 bases). V was cut by 3 bases and J by 4 bases, with 13 bases left in between. Germline V gives CDR1 LGHNA, CDR2 YSLEER. The CDR3 totals 14 residues. CDR3 sequence reads: CASSQNTGLYEQYF. CDR3 sequence (DNA): TGCGCCAGCAGCCAGAACACAGGGTTGTACGAGCAGTACTTC.

The CDR3 spells CASSYWTDMNTEAFF. CDR3 nucleotide sequence: TGTGCCAGCAGCTACTGGACGGACATGAACACTGAAGCTTTCTTT. The chain recombines TRBV21-1 with TRBJ1-1; TRBD1 is taken as the D call from the table, unchecked against the DNA. TRBV21-1 is described as a pseudogene. The length of the CDR3 is 15 residues.

This chain links TRBV6-5 with TRBJ2-5; D remains unclear. Trimming took 0 bases from V and 1 from J, leaving 9 bases between them. Germline V gene data show CDR1 as MNHEY and CDR2 as SVGAGI. The CDR3 length is 15 residues. The CDR3 DNA reads as TGTGCCAGCAGTTACTCGAGAGGCTCCCAAGAGACCCAGTACTTC. Translated: CASSYSRGSQETQYF.

V gene TRBV2 combines with J gene TRBJ2-7, with 9 positions matching TRBD1. Germline V lookup: CDR1 SNHLY, CDR2 FYNNEI. The CDR3 has 14 amino acids. J gave up 2 bases and V 8 bases, and 7 bases lay outside the gene matches. The CDR3 here is CASGDRAHTYEQYF. DNA of the CDR3: TGTGCCAGCGGGGACAGGGCCCACACCTACGAGCAGTACTTC.

This rearrangement joins TRBV12-3 or TRBV12-4 to TRBJ1-1; no firm D call. V was cut by 7 bases and J by 5 bases, with 14 bases left in between. The CDR3 covers 13 residues. CDR3 loop: CASTPRALTEAFF. The CDR3, as DNA: TGTGCCAGCACTCCGAGGGCTTTGACTGAAGCTTTCTTT.

V usage is TRBV6-2 or TRBV6-3 and J usage is TRBJ2-3, with 10 bases matching TRBD2. The ends lost 4 bases at V and 5 bases at J; junction bases unmatched: 9. Germline lookup yields CDR1 MNHEY and CDR2 SVGEGT. This CDR3 comprises 16 residues. In DNA, the CDR3 is TGTGCCAGCAGTTCGATAAGCGGGGGGGCCGTAGATACGCAGTATTTT. This sequence encodes CASSSISGGAVDTQYF.

The chain couples TRBV6-5 to TRBJ2-7, with TRBD2 identical over 9 bases. This CDR3 spans 15 amino acids. Germline V gene data show CDR1 as MNHEY and CDR2 as SVGAGI. The V gene end was trimmed by 2 bases and the J gene end by 3 bases; junction bases not matched to a gene: 5. CDR3 nucleotide sequence: TGTGCCAGCAGTTACCAGAGACTAGCGGACTACGAGCAGTACTTC. This sequence encodes CASSYQRLADYEQYF.

V and J are TRBV5-5 and TRBJ2-1; possible D gene TRBD1, 6 bases. The CDR3 runs to 19 residues. Trimming pared 0 bases from V and 9 bases from J, leaving 28 bases between. From germline, CDR1 is SGHKS and CDR2 YYEKEE (reference sequence). CDR3 in DNA: TGTGCCAGCAGCTTGGTAACTGGCAGGGGTTCTCCGAATATCGGTGAGCAGTTCTTC. The encoded protein is CASSLVTGRGSPNIGEQFF.

The chain employs TRBV3-1 (or the pseudogene TRBV3-2) and TRBJ1-6; D ambiguous. Germline values: CDR1 LGHDT, CDR2 YNNKEL (reference sequence). Trimming removed 3 bases from V and 7 bases from J, with 10 bases in between. The CDR3 has 14 residues. CDR3 bases: TGTGCCAGCAGCCACTCAAGGGAGAATTCACCCCTCCACTTT. Amino acids: CASSHSRENSPLHF.

The rearrangement uses TRBV13 and TRBJ1-6, with D perhaps matching TRBD1 (5 bases). The CDR3 extends over 15 amino acids. The ends were cut back, 3 bases at V and 4 bases at J, with 10 bases in the middle. Germline CDR1 and CDR2: PRHDT and FYEKMQ (reference sequence). CDR3 loop: CASSFQGTYNSPLHF. The DNA for the CDR3 is TGTGCCAGCAGCTTTCAGGGAACTTATAATTCACCCCTCCACTTT.

V and J are TRBV11-2 and TRBJ2-4; TRBD1 matches at 8 bases. Germline CDR1 is SGHAT and CDR2 is FQNNGV. This CDR3 spans 14 amino acids. Unmatched junction bases numbered 5, after V lost 6 bases and J lost 4 bases. CDR3 in amino acids: CASSRTGTKNIQYF. The CDR3 DNA reads TGTGCCAGCAGTCGGACAGGGACTAAAAACATTCAGTACTTC.

The chain has TRBV9 and TRBJ2-2, with D maybe TRBD2 (5 bases). V lost 0 bases and J 1 base, leaving 10 bases between the germline ends. This CDR3 is 16 amino acids long. CDR1 SGDLS and CDR2 YYNGEE come from the germline V gene. CDR3 loop: CASSVAGWENTGELFF. DNA of the CDR3: TGTGCCAGCAGCGTAGCGGGGTGGGAGAACACCGGGGAGCTGTTTTTT.

The rearrangement uses TRBV28 and TRBJ2-5, with TRBD2 matching over 8 bases. Trimming at V came to 6 bases and at J to 7 bases, leaving 10 bases not matched to a gene. In germline, CDR1 is MDHEN, CDR2 SYDVKM. This CDR3 has 14 amino acids. The CDR3 coding sequence is TGTGCCAGCAGCAAGACCGGGAGGGGGGGGACCCAGTACTTC. This sequence encodes CASSKTGRGGTQYF. The whole variable domain, remainder taken from reference TRBV28 and TRBJ2-5, is DVKVTQSSRYLVKRTGEKVFLECVQDMDHENMFWYRQDPGLGLRLIYFSYDVKMKEKGDIPEGYSVSREKKERFSLILESASTNQTSMYLCASSKTGRGGTQYFGPGTRLLVL.

The chain is built from TRBV7-2 and TRBJ2-3, with a tentative D call TRBD2 (6 bases). The CDR3 consists of 16 residues. Trimming removed 0 bases at V and 4 bases at J, with 14 bases between. In germline, CDR1 is SGHTA, CDR2 FQGNSA. The CDR3 protein is CASSLARGVPADTQYF. DNA of the CDR3: TGTGCCAGCAGCTTAGCGCGGGGAGTACCTGCAGATACGCAGTATTTT. The variable domain in full, with the rest retrieved from reference TRBV7-2 and TRBJ2-3, is GAGVSQSPSNKVTEKGKDVELRCDPISGHTALYWYRQSLGQGLEFLIYFQGNSAPDKSGLPSDRFSAERTGGSVSTLTIQRTQQEDSAVYLCASSLARGVPADTQYFGPGTRLTVL.

The V gene is TRBV4-3, the J gene TRBJ2-6; TRBD1 agrees at 7 bases. With 4 bases clipped from V and 2 bases from J, the junction kept 2 bases outside the gene matches. The CDR3 loop spans 15 amino acids. CDR1 and CDR2 from the germline V gene are LGHNA and YSLEER. This CDR3 reads CASSPQGAGANVLTF. In DNA, the CDR3 is TGCGCCAGCAGCCCGCAGGGGGCTGGGGCCAACGTCCTGACTTTC.

The V and J genes are TRBV12-3 or TRBV12-4 and TRBJ2-5; 7 bases are shared with TRBD1. V dropped 7 bases and J dropped 4; count of bases not matched to a gene: 6. CDR3 length equals 13 residues. The chain's CDR3 is CASTTGLTETQYF. DNA of the CDR3: TGTGCCAGCACGACAGGGTTAACAGAGACCCAGTACTTC.

The gene calls are TRBV7-2 and TRBJ1-4, with TRBD1 matching over 7 bases. The CDR3 totals 16 residues. CDR1 and CDR2 from the germline V gene are SGHTA and FQGNSA. V gave up 2 bases and J gave up 8 bases; unmatched junction bases: 11. Here the CDR3 DNA reads TGTGCCAGCAGCTTACGGGAGGGGGCCCTTGGGGAAAAACTGTTTTTT. This translates into CASSLREGALGEKLFF. Combining the CDR3 with reference TRBV7-2 and TRBJ1-4 gives the whole variable domain GAGVSQSPSNKVTEKGKDVELRCDPISGHTALYWYRQSLGQGLEFLIYFQGNSAPDKSGLPSDRFSAERTGGSVSTLTIQRTQQEDSAVYLCASSLREGALGEKLFFGSGTQLSVL.